These T cell receptor beta chains were read from a single sample in a study of blood T cell repertoires in COVID-19. The protocol was immunoSEQ multiplex PCR, while the TCRdb copy is restricted to in-frame clones and leaves out a portion. The profile shows about 160,000 clones, 80% of them singletons. Sequencing input: PBMCs or T cells enriched from blood (not recorded which). These receptors came from a man aged 35 to 55 who had recovered from COVID-19. CDR3s include the opening cysteine and the closing phenylalanine or tryptophan. The D gene is left open where the match is weak. Expanded clones are given a class, and other clones once, few, many or no size at all.

abundance	d_gene	v_gene	j_gene	CDR3aa	CDR3nt
once	-	TRBV6-5	TRBJ1-5	CASSTGQPGPQHF	TGTGCCAGCAGTACAGGACAGCCCGGGCCCCAGCATTTT
-	-	TRBV25-1	TRBJ1-1	CASRDPSGESTEAFF	TGTGCCAGCAGGGACCCTTCAGGGGAAAGCACTGAAGCTTTCTTT
-	-	TRBV27	TRBJ1-6	CASSSDSANYNSPLHF	TGTGCCAGCAGTTCGGACTCCGCGAACTATAATTCACCCCTCCACTTT
-	-	TRBV5-4	TRBJ1-1	CASSPGRQGTEAFF	TGTGCCAGCAGCCCGGGCCGGCAGGGCACTGAAGCTTTCTTT
-	-	TRBV5-1	TRBJ1-4	CASSTFTGTEGKLFF	TGCGCCAGCAGCACCTTTACAGGGACCGAGGGAAAACTGTTTTTT
few	-	TRBV5-1	TRBJ1-1	CASSLDPGTRGSEAFF	TGCGCCAGCAGCTTGGATCCGGGGACACGGGGTTCTGAAGCTTTCTTT
-	TRBD1	TRBV5-1	TRBJ2-5	CASSQSGTGYQETQYF	TGCGCCAGCAGCCAATCTGGGACAGGGTATCAAGAGACCCAGTACTTC
-	-	TRBV2	TRBJ2-5	CASSEGGGRGETQYF	TGTGCCAGCAGTGAAGGGGGGGGGCGCGGAGAGACCCAGTACTTC
-	TRBD1	TRBV2	TRBJ1-3	CASTDPTGSSGNTIYF	TGTGCCAGCACTGACCCGACAGGGAGCTCTGGAAACACCATATATTTT
once	-	TRBV5-1	TRBJ2-7	CASSTDREQYF	TGCGCCAGCAGCACCGACAGAGAGCAGTACTTC
-	-	TRBV10-3	TRBJ2-2	CATGGSYTGELFF	TGTGCCACAGGAGGGTCTTACACCGGGGAGCTGTTTTTT
few	TRBD1	TRBV27	TRBJ1-2	CASTSPGQGYGYTF	TGTGCCAGCACATCACCGGGACAGGGCTATGGCTACACCTTC
once	TRBD1	TRBV10-3	TRBJ2-6	CAIRKGQVDSGANVLTF	TGTGCCATCAGGAAAGGACAGGTGGACTCTGGGGCCAACGTCCTGACTTTC
-	TRBD2	TRBV3-1/TRBV3-2	TRBJ2-3	CASSHDSGGTDTQYF	TGTGCCAGCAGCCATGATAGCGGGGGAACAGATACGCAGTATTTT
-	TRBD2	TRBV3-1/TRBV3-2	TRBJ2-3	CASSQVPAGGVTDTQYF	TGTGCCAGCAGCCAAGTACCAGCGGGGGGCGTGACAGATACGCAGTATTTT
-	TRBD1	TRBV20-1	TRBJ1-3	CRGQTGNTIYF	TGCAGGGGACAGACTGGAAACACCATATATTTT
-	-	TRBV11-2	TRBJ1-4	CASSPQIASNEKLFF	TGTGCCAGCAGCCCCCAGATTGCCTCTAATGAAAAACTGTTTTTT
-	TRBD2	TRBV14	TRBJ2-1	CASSRSGGVISYNEQFF	TGTGCCAGCAGCAGGTCGGGAGGGGTTATTTCCTACAATGAGCAGTTCTTC
-	TRBD1	TRBV14	TRBJ1-2	CASSQNRGSNYGYTF	TGTGCCAGCAGCCAAAACAGGGGCTCAAACTATGGCTACACCTTC
few	-	TRBV5-6	TRBJ1-4	CASSLALVGGAREKLFF	TGTGCCAGCAGCTTGGCACTCGTCGGAGGGGCCCGAGAAAAACTGTTTTTT
-	-	TRBV6-1	TRBJ2-5	CASSESLRGRETQYF	TGTGCCAGCAGTGAATCATTGCGGGGGCGGGAGACCCAGTACTTC
-	-	TRBV6-5	TRBJ1-3	CASSYDSSGNTIYF	TGTGCCAGCAGTTACGACAGCTCTGGAAACACCATATATTTT